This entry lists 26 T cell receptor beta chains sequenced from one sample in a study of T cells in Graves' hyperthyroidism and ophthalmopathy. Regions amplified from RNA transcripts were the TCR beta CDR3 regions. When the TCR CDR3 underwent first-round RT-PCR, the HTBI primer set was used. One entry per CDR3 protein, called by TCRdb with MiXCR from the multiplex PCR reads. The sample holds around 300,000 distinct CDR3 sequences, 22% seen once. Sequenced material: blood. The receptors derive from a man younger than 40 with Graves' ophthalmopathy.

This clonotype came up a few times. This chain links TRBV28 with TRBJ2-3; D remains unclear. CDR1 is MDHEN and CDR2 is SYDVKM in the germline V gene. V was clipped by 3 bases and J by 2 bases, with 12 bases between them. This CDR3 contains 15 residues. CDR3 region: CASSFLEKDTDTQYF. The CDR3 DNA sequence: TGTGCCAGCAGTTTTCTAGAGAAGGACACAGATACGCAGTATTTT.

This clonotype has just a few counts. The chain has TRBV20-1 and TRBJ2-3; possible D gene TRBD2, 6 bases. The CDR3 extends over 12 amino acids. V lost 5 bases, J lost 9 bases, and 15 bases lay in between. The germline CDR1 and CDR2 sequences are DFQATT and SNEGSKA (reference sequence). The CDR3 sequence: CSAPGLTGTQYF. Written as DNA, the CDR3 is TGCAGTGCTCCCGGACTAACCGGCACGCAGTATTTT.

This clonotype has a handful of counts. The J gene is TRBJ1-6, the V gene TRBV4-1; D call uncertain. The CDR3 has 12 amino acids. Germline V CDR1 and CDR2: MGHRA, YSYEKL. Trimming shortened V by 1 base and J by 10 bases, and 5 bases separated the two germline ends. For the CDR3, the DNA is TGCGCCAGCAGCCAAGGGGCCTCACCCCTCCACTTT. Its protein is CASSQGASPLHF.

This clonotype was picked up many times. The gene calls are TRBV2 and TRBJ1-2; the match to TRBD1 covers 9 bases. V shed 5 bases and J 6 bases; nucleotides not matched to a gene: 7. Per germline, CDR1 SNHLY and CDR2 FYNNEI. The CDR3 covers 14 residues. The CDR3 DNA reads TGTGCCAGCAGTACCCCGGGACAGGGAGATGGCTACACCTTC. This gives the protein CASSTPGQGDGYTF.

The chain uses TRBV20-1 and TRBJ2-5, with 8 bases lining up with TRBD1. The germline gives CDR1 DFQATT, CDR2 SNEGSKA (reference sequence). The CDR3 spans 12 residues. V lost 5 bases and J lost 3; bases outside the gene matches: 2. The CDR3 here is CSAETGEETQYF. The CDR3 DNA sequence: TGCAGTGCTGAGACAGGGGAAGAGACCCAGTACTTC.

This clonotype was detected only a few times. The chain's CDR3 is CAIRGSTQETQYF. The CDR3 coding sequence is TGTGCCATCAGGGGGTCCACTCAAGAGACCCAGTACTTC. The chain employs TRBV10-3 and TRBJ2-5; D remains ambiguous. V lost 6 bases, J lost 2 bases, and 10 bases lay in between. CDR1 is ENHRY, CDR2 SYGVKD, per germline. The CDR3 totals 13 residues.

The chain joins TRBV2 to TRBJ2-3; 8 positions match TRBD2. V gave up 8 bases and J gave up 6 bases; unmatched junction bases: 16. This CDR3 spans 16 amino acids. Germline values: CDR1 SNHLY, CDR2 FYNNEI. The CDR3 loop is CASAGSGTTTSDTQYF. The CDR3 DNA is TGTGCCAGCGCTGGTAGCGGGACTACGACATCGGATACGCAGTATTTT.

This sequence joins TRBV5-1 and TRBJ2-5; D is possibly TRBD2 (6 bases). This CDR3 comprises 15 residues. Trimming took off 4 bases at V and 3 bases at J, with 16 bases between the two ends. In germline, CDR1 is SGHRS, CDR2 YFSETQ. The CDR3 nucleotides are TGCGCCAGCAGCCGTGGGGCGGGAATGGAAGAGACCCAGTACTTC. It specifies CASSRGAGMEETQYF.

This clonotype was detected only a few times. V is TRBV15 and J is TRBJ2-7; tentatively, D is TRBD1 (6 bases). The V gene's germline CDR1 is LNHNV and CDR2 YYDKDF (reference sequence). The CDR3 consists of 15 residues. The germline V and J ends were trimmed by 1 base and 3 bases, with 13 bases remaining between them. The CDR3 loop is CATSRAGQKRYEQYF. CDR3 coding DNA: TGTGCCACCAGCAGAGCCGGACAGAAACGCTACGAGCAGTACTTC.

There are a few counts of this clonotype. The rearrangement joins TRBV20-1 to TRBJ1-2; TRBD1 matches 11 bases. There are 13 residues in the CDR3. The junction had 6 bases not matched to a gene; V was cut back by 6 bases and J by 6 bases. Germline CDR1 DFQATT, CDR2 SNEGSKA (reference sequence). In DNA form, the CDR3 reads TGCAGTGCAAGGACAGGGGGCCCCAATGGCTACACCTTC. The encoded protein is CSARTGGPNGYTF.

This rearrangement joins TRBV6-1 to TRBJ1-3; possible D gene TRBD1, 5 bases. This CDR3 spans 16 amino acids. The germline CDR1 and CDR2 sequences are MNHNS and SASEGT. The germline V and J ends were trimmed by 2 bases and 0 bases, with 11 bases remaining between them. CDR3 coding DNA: TGTGCCAGCAGTGAAAAGGGGCCCATCTCTGGAAACACCATATATTTT. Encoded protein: CASSEKGPISGNTIYF.

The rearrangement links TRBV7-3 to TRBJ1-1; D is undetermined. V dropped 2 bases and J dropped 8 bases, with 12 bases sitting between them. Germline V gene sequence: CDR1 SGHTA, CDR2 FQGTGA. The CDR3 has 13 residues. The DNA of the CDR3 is TGTGCCAGCAGCTTATTAACCCGAACCGAAGCTTTCTTT. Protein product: CASSLLTRTEAFF.

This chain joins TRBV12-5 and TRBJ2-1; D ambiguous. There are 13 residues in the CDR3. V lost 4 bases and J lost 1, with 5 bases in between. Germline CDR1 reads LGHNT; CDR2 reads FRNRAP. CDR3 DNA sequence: TGTGCTAGTGGTTGGTGGTCCTACAATGAGCAGTTCTTC. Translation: CASGWWSYNEQFF.

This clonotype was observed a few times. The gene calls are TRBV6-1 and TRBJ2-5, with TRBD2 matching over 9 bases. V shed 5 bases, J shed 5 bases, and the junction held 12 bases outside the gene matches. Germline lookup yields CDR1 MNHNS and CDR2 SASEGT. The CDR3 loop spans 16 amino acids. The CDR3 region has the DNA TGTGCCAGCAGTTATGGACTAGCGTTCACGGGGGAGACCCAGTACTTC. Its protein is CASSYGLAFTGETQYF.

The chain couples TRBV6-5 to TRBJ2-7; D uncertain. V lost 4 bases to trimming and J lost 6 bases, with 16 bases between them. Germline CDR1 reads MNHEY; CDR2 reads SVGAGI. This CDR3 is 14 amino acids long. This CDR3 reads CASSSALAACEQYF. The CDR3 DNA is TGTGCCAGCAGTTCGGCCCTCGCTGCCTGCGAGCAGTACTTC.

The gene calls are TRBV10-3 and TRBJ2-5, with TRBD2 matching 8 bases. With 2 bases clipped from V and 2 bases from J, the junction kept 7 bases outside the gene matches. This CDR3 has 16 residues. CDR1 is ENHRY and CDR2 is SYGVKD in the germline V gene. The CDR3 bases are TGTGCCATCAGTGAGATCGGGGGGGCGAATCAAGAGACCCAGTACTTC. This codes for CAISEIGGANQETQYF.

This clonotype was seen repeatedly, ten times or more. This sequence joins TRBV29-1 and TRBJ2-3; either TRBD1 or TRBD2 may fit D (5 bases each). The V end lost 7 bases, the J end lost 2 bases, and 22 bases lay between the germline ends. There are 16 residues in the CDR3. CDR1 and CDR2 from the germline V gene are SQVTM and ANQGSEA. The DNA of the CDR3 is TGCAGCGCTCAACAGGTAGAGCGGAAGCCCACAGATACGCAGTATTTT. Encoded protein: CSAQQVERKPTDTQYF.

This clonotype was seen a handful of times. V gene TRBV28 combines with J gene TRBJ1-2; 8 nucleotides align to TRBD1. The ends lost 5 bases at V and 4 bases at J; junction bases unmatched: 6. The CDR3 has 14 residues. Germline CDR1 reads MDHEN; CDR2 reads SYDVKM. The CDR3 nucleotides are TGTGCCAGCAGTACCGGGACAGGAACCTATGGCTACACCTTC. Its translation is CASSTGTGTYGYTF.

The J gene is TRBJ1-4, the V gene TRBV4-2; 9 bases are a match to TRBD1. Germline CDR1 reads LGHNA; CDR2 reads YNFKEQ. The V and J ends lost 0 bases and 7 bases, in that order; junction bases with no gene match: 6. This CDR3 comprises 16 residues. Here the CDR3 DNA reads TGTGCCAGCAGCCAAGAACAGGGGGCGCGGGTTGAAAAACTGTTTTTT. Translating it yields CASSQEQGARVEKLFF.

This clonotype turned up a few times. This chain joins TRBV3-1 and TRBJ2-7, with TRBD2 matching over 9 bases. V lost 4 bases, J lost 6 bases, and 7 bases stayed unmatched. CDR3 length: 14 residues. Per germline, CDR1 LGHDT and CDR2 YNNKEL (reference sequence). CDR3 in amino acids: CASSRGGAEVEQYF. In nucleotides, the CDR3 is TGTGCCAGCAGCCGCGGGGGGGCGGAGGTCGAGCAGTACTTC.

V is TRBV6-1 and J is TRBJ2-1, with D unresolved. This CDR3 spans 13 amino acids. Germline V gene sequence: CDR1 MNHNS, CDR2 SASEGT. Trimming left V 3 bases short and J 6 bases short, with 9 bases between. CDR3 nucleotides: TGTGCCAGCAGTGAGGGGAACAGCAATGAGCAGTTCTTC. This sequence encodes CASSEGNSNEQFF.

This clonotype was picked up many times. The CDR3: CSASSLAGAREQYF. The DNA of the CDR3 is TGCAGTGCTAGTAGTCTAGCGGGAGCGCGCGAGCAGTACTTC. The chain couples TRBV20-1 to TRBJ2-7, with 10 bases matching TRBD2. The V gene end was trimmed by 3 bases and the J gene end by 6 bases; junction bases not matched to a gene: 8. The V gene's germline CDR1 is DFQATT and CDR2 SNEGSKA (reference sequence). The CDR3 is 14 amino acids.

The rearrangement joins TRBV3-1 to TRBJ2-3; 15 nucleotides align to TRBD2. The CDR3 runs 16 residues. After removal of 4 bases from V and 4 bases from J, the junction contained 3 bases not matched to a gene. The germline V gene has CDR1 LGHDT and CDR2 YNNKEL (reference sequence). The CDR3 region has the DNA TGTGCCAGCAGCCGGAGGACTAGCGGGAGGGCAGATACGCAGTATTTT. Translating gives CASSRRTSGRADTQYF.

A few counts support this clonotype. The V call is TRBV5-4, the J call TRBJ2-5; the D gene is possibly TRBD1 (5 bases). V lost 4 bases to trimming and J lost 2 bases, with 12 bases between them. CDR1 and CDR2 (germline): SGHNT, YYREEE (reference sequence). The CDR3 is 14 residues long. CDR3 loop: CASSPWGEQETQYF. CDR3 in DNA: TGTGCCAGCAGCCCATGGGGCGAACAAGAGACCCAGTACTTC.

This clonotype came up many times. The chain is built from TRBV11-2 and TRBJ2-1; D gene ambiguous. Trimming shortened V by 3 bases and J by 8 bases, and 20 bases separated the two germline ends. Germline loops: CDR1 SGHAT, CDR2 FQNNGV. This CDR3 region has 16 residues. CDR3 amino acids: CASSLRTKPPFDEQFF. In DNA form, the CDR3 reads TGTGCCAGCAGCTTGAGGACCAAGCCGCCGTTTGATGAGCAGTTCTTC. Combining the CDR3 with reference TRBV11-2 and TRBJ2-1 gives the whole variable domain EAGVAQSPRYKIIEKRQSVAFWCNPISGHATLYWYQQILGQGPKLLIQFQNNGVVDDSQLPKDRFSAERLKGVDSTLKIQPAKLEDSAVYLCASSLRTKPPFDEQFFGPGTRLTVL.

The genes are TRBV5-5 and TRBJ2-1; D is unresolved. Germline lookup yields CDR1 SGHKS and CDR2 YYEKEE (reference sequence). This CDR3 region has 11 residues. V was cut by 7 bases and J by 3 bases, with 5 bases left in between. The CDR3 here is CASYSYNEQFF. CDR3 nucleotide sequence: TGTGCCAGCTACAGCTACAATGAGCAGTTCTTC.